The rows below give T cell receptor beta chains drawn from one sample of a study of blood T cells in healthy people across ages. TCRdb reprocessed the 5' RACE reads with MiXCR, giving one entry per CDR3 protein. The repertoire holds 1,100,000 or so distinct CDR3 sequences, 45% seen once, with approximately 19% in the top ten. The sample taken for sequencing was blood. These receptors were collected from a woman aged 55-75 years in good health. CDR3s include the opening cysteine and the closing phenylalanine or tryptophan. Fields, in order: CDR3 DNA, CDR3 protein, clone size, J gene, D gene, V gene. The D gene is left open where the match is weak. Expanded clones get a size class; other rows say once, few or many, or leave the size out.

CDR3 DNA: TGTGCCAGCAGTAAGGACGGGGGCCACTATGGCTACACCTTC
CDR3 protein: CASSKDGGHYGYTF
clone size: -
J gene: TRBJ1-2
D gene: -
V gene: TRBV27

CDR3 DNA: TGTGCCAGCCGGGTAACAAGCAACTACGAGCAGTACTTC
CDR3 protein: CASRVTSNYEQYF
clone size: -
J gene: TRBJ2-7
D gene: -
V gene: TRBV28

CDR3 DNA: TGTGCCAGCAGCCTCGGACAGGCGTCGAGCACAGATACGCAGTATTTT
CDR3 protein: CASSLGQASSTDTQYF
clone size: -
J gene: TRBJ2-3
D gene: TRBD1
V gene: TRBV7-9

CDR3 DNA: TGTGCCAGTAGTATAGCGGGAGGGCTGAAATACAATGAGCAGTTCTTC
CDR3 protein: CASSIAGGLKYNEQFF
clone size: -
J gene: TRBJ2-1
D gene: TRBD2
V gene: TRBV19

CDR3 DNA: TGTGCCAGCAGCGCAGTAGCGGACCGCTCCTACGAGCAGTACTTC
CDR3 protein: CASSAVADRSYEQYF
clone size: few
J gene: TRBJ2-7
D gene: -
V gene: TRBV7-2

CDR3 DNA: TGTGCCAGCAGTTTATCGACAGGCTACATTCAGTACTTC
CDR3 protein: CASSLSTGYIQYF
clone size: -
J gene: TRBJ2-4
D gene: -
V gene: TRBV27

CDR3 DNA: TGCAGCTCAGCGGCAAGCTACAATGAGCAGTTCTTC
CDR3 protein: CSSAASYNEQFF
clone size: -
J gene: TRBJ2-1
D gene: -
V gene: TRBV29-1

CDR3 DNA: TGTGCCAGTAGTATCGGTGGATTGCCGCTCGGGGTCCTGACTTTC
CDR3 protein: CASSIGGLPLGVLTF
clone size: -
J gene: TRBJ2-6
D gene: -
V gene: TRBV19

CDR3 DNA: TGTGCCAGCAGGGAGGGGGGTAAGGAGCAGTACTTC
CDR3 protein: CASREGGKEQYF
clone size: -
J gene: TRBJ2-7
D gene: -
V gene: TRBV6-6

CDR3 DNA: TGCGCCAGCAGCTTGGGCGTAGCGGGAGGAGGGGGCACAGATACGCAGTATTTT
CDR3 protein: CASSLGVAGGGGTDTQYF
clone size: -
J gene: TRBJ2-3
D gene: TRBD2
V gene: TRBV5-1

CDR3 DNA: TGTGCCAGCAGTTTGATGGGAAGCGGGGAGCAGTTCTTC
CDR3 protein: CASSLMGSGEQFF
clone size: few
J gene: TRBJ2-1
D gene: -
V gene: TRBV12-3/TRBV12-4

CDR3 DNA: TGTGCCAGCAGTTCCTTGCTGACAGGCAGAGAAGGCTACACCTTC
CDR3 protein: CASSSLLTGREGYTF
clone size: many
J gene: TRBJ1-2
D gene: -
V gene: TRBV27

CDR3 DNA: TGTGCCAGCAGCCGGACTAGCGGGAGGGCCTATTCTCAAGAGACCCAGTACTTC
CDR3 protein: CASSRTSGRAYSQETQYF
clone size: few
J gene: TRBJ2-5
D gene: TRBD2
V gene: TRBV3-1

CDR3 DNA: TGTGCCAGCACCCCGGACAGGACCTACAATGAGCAGTTCTTC
CDR3 protein: CASTPDRTYNEQFF
clone size: once
J gene: TRBJ2-1
D gene: TRBD1
V gene: TRBV12-3/TRBV12-4

CDR3 DNA: TGCAGCGTTGCGGGGGCGGGAGGGCACGAGCAGTACTTC
CDR3 protein: CSVAGAGGHEQYF
clone size: -
J gene: TRBJ2-7
D gene: TRBD2
V gene: TRBV29-1

CDR3 DNA: TGCAGTGCTAGTCTAGACGCTTCCCAACGATATGGCTACACCTTC
CDR3 protein: CSASLDASQRYGYTF
clone size: -
J gene: TRBJ1-2
D gene: -
V gene: TRBV20-1

CDR3 DNA: TGTGCCAGCAGTGCTGCGACAGGGGGAATAGGAGAGACCCAGTACTTC
CDR3 protein: CASSAATGGIGETQYF
clone size: -
J gene: TRBJ2-5
D gene: TRBD1
V gene: TRBV25-1

CDR3 DNA: TGTGCCAGCAGCCGCACCGGGACTAGCGGTAGTGGTACGCAGTATTTT
CDR3 protein: CASSRTGTSGSGTQYF
clone size: -
J gene: TRBJ2-3
D gene: TRBD2
V gene: TRBV4-2

CDR3 DNA: TGTGCCACCAGCAGAGATGGGGGACTAGCCGCCTACGAGCAGTACTTC
CDR3 protein: CATSRDGGLAAYEQYF
clone size: -
J gene: TRBJ2-7
D gene: TRBD2
V gene: TRBV15

CDR3 DNA: TGCGCCAGCAGCCCGAATGTGAGTCCGGGGGCCAACGTCCTGACTTTC
CDR3 protein: CASSPNVSPGANVLTF
clone size: -
J gene: TRBJ2-6
D gene: -
V gene: TRBV5-1

CDR3 DNA: TGTGCCAGCAGACAACTAGCGGGAGGGGCAGATACGCAGTATTTT
CDR3 protein: CASRQLAGGADTQYF
clone size: -
J gene: TRBJ2-3
D gene: TRBD2
V gene: TRBV9

CDR3 DNA: TGCAGCGTTGGGACATTTAATGGTGGCACTGAAGCTTTCTTT
CDR3 protein: CSVGTFNGGTEAFF
clone size: -
J gene: TRBJ1-1
D gene: -
V gene: TRBV29-1